The clone carrying this T cell receptor (beta chain) was detected only a few times. Its target is not known. The data belong to a study of shared clonotypes between healthy human individuals. Looking at the study overall: Aged between 18 and 49, the donors were a couple of women and a few men.

An assay was performed, and its level was deep. Assay: immunoSEQ multiplex PCR; the TCRdb copy retains only in-frame clones and omits some. The sample holds millions of clones, roughly 95% seen once. Study conclusions and caveats: Generation of non-shared clonotypes was less probable than generation of clonotypes shared by all four donors.

V was pared by 10 bases and J by 4 bases, with 13 bases between. The CDR3 extends over 13 amino acids. Per the germline V gene, CDR1 is SNHLY and CDR2 is FYNNEI. CD45RO negativity and positive selection for CCR7 defined naive CD8 cells, a population that excluded terminally differentiated effector memory CD45RA+ cells. V usage is TRBV2 and J usage is TRBJ2-2; tentative D call: TRBD1 (6 bases). The source of this sequence is a man between 18 and 35 years old in good health. The material sequenced was naive CD8+ T cells sorted from blood. CDR3 region: CATYGGVTGELFF. DNA for the CDR3: TGTGCCACCTATGGGGGCGTCACCGGGGAGCTGTTTTTT.